A selection of T cell receptor beta chains follows, all from one sample in a study of blood T cells in healthy people across ages. Using its own MiXCR run on the 5' RACE reads, TCRdb lists one record per CDR3 protein. The sample records approximately 580,000 distinct CDR3 sequences, 24% being singletons. These records were also assigned to another study, of T cells of mothers and their children.

The sample consisted of blood. Receptor source: a boy aged 10-17 years in good health. CDR3s include the opening cysteine and the closing phenylalanine or tryptophan. The D gene is left open where the match is weak. The listing skips clone size in some rows; elsewhere it reads once, few, many or a size class.

16	TRBV4-3	TRBJ2-1	NA	NA	TGCGCCAGCAGCCAGGAAGCGGAGAGCTCCTACAATGAGCAGTTCTTC	CASSQEAESSYNEQFF
12	TRBV27	TRBJ2-3	TRBD1	NA	TGTGCCAGCAGTTTCTTACAGGGGGCTCCGTATTTT	CASSFLQGAPYF
14	TRBV30	TRBJ2-3	NA	NA	TGTGCCTGGAGTGCGAGCCCCAGCACAGATACGCAGTATTTT	CAWSASPSTDTQYF
16	TRBV7-2	TRBJ2-3	NA	once	TGTGCCAGCAGCTTCGCCGGGACAACGGGTGGGGATACGCAGTATTTT	CASSFAGTTGGDTQYF
15	TRBV7-9	TRBJ2-1	TRBD2	many	TGTGCCAGCAGCTTACGGACTAGCGTATACAATGAGCAGTTCTTC	CASSLRTSVYNEQFF
18	TRBV5-1	TRBJ1-5	NA	NA	TGCGCCAGCAGCTTGAGCTCTTATGACAAGACTAGCAATCAGCCCCAGCATTTT	CASSLSSYDKTSNQPQHF
14	TRBV20-1	TRBJ1-1	NA	NA	TGCAGTGCTTTTATTGGGAATATGAACACTGAAGCTTTCTTT	CSAFIGNMNTEAFF
13	TRBV20-1	TRBJ2-7	NA	few	TGCAGTGCTAGAATCGCTAGTGCCTACGAGCAGTACTTC	CSARIASAYEQYF
14	TRBV20-1	TRBJ2-1	TRBD2	few	TGCAGTGCTAGGGAAACTAGCGGGGGGCATGAGCAGTTCTTC	CSARETSGGHEQFF
20	TRBV29-1	TRBJ2-1	TRBD2	few	TGCAGCGTCCTGGGACTAGCGGGCTCTAAAATGGGATGGTCCTACAATGAGCAGTTCTTC	CSVLGLAGSKMGWSYNEQFF
13	TRBV6-2/TRBV6-3	TRBJ2-3	NA	NA	TGTGCCAGCAGACTGGGGGGTGAAGATACGCAGTATTTT	CASRLGGEDTQYF
15	TRBV3-1	TRBJ2-3	NA	few	TGTGCCAGCAGCCAGACCTTTACGGGGGCAGATACGCAGTATTTT	CASSQTFTGADTQYF
13	TRBV27	TRBJ1-2	NA	NA	TGTGCCAGCAGTTTCGAGGGCAACTATGGCTACACCTTC	CASSFEGNYGYTF
11	TRBV2	TRBJ2-1	NA	NA	TGTGCCAGCAGTTATAGGAATGAGCAGTTCTTC	CASSYRNEQFF
19	TRBV20-1	TRBJ1-5	TRBD1	NA	TGCAGTGCTAGAGGGTCTGGGACAGGGGGTAGGGAATTTAATCAGCCCCAGCATTTT	CSARGSGTGGREFNQPQHF
19	TRBV7-9	TRBJ2-1	NA	few	TGTGCCAGCAGCTTTGTAGTAGGTAATTTGGGCGGACAACACAATGAGCAGTTCTTC	CASSFVVGNLGGQHNEQFF
14	TRBV20-1	TRBJ2-1	NA	few	TGCAGTGCCCCGGCTGGACTTACTGACAATGAGCAGTTCTTC	CSAPAGLTDNEQFF
15	TRBV10-3	TRBJ2-3	NA	NA	TGTGCCATCAGTGGGGTGGGAGAGCACACAGATACGCAGTATTTT	CAISGVGEHTDTQYF
15	TRBV12-3/TRBV12-4	TRBJ2-1	TRBD2	NA	TGTGCCAGCAGTTTACGGCTAGCGGGAGAAAATGAGCAGTTCTTC	CASSLRLAGENEQFF
15	TRBV7-2	TRBJ2-1	NA	NA	TGTGCCAGCAGCCCGGACTCGACCACATACAATGAGCAGTTCTTC	CASSPDSTTYNEQFF
15	TRBV13	TRBJ1-1	NA	NA	TGTGCCAGCAGCTTTTTAGAGGGATGGAGCACTGAAGCTTTCTTT	CASSFLEGWSTEAFF
15	TRBV2	TRBJ2-1	NA	NA	TGTGCCAGCAGTGAGGTAGGGCTAAACTACAATGAGCAGTTCTTC	CASSEVGLNYNEQFF
14	TRBV20-1	TRBJ2-5	NA	NA	TGCAGTGCTATACCTCGAAGGCGTTTCGAGACCCAGTACTTC	CSAIPRRRFETQYF
15	TRBV4-3	TRBJ1-1	NA	many	TGCGCCAGCCACCAAGGGGACTCACCCCGGACTGAAGCTTTCTTT	CASHQGDSPRTEAFF
17	TRBV20-1	TRBJ2-3	TRBD2	NA	TGCAGTGTATACGAGGGACTAGCGGCGATGAGCACAGATACGCAGTATTTT	CSVYEGLAAMSTDTQYF
17	TRBV20-1	TRBJ1-1	NA	NA	TGCAGTGCTAGATTCTGGGGAGGGGACCCCATGAACACTGAAGCTTTCTTT	CSARFWGGDPMNTEAFF
12	TRBV29-1	TRBJ2-7	NA	few	TGCAGCGTGGCAGGGGAGGCCTACGAGCAGTACTTC	CSVAGEAYEQYF
18	TRBV6-2/TRBV6-3	TRBJ2-2	TRBD2	NA	TGTGCCAGCAGTTACCCAAAGCGGGAGCGACTGGGCACCGGGGAGCTGTTTTTT	CASSYPKRERLGTGELFF
14	TRBV6-2/TRBV6-3	TRBJ2-7	TRBD1	few	TGTGCCAGCAGTACCCCGACAGGGGAGTACGAGCAGTACTTC	CASSTPTGEYEQYF
17	TRBV15	TRBJ2-1	TRBD2	few	TGTGCCACCAGCAGACATACAACTAGCGATCTGGGGAATGAGCAGTTCTTC	CATSRHTTSDLGNEQFF
15	TRBV7-9	TRBJ2-7	NA	NA	TGTGCCAGCAGTCCCGGATCCCTAGACTCCTACGAGCAGTACTTC	CASSPGSLDSYEQYF
13	TRBV4-3	TRBJ2-3	NA	few	TGCGCCAGCAGCCCAAGCAGGGGAGATACGCAGTATTTT	CASSPSRGDTQYF
13	TRBV4-1	TRBJ2-1	NA	few	TGCGCCAGCAGCCAAGATCCCAGCGATGAGCAGTTCTTC	CASSQDPSDEQFF
17	TRBV7-2	TRBJ2-4	NA	few	TGTGCCAGCAGCTTAGGTCAGGTGGACTCAGGATTAAACATTCAGTACTTC	CASSLGQVDSGLNIQYF
15	TRBV5-1	TRBJ1-1	TRBD1	few	TGCGCCAGCAGCATACGACAGGGAGGACCCACTGAAGCTTTCTTT	CASSIRQGGPTEAFF
14	TRBV5-1	TRBJ2-2	TRBD1	few	TGCGCCAGCAGCTGGACAGGGGACGGCGGGGAGCTGTTTTTT	CASSWTGDGGELFF
16	TRBV28	TRBJ2-5	NA	NA	TGTGCCAGCAGCTTAGGTGCTAGGGGGCGGGGGGAGACCCAGTACTTC	CASSLGARGRGETQYF
16	TRBV9	TRBJ2-1	NA	NA	TGTGCCAGCAGCGTAGGGGGGAGAGCTCACTACAATGAGCAGTTCTTC	CASSVGGRAHYNEQFF
15	TRBV7-9	TRBJ2-1	TRBD2	NA	TGTGCCAGCACGCAAAGCGGGGGAGAATACAATGAGCAGTTCTTC	CASTQSGGEYNEQFF
13	TRBV6-1	TRBJ1-1	NA	few	TGTGCCAGCACCTTGACAGAGAACACTGAAGCTTTCTTT	CASTLTENTEAFF
18	TRBV7-9	TRBJ2-5	NA	NA	TGTGCCAGCAGCCCAAAGACATACCTTACAGGCCTGGGGGAGACCCAGTACTTC	CASSPKTYLTGLGETQYF
15	TRBV27	TRBJ2-7	NA	NA	TGTGCCAGCAGTGCTGTTGGGCCTCGGGCCTACGAGCAGTACTTC	CASSAVGPRAYEQYF
14	TRBV20-1	TRBJ1-4	TRBD1	few	TGCAGTGCTAGAGACAGGGGGCGCGGTGAAAAACCGTTTTTT	CSARDRGRGEKPFF
15	TRBV28	TRBJ2-3	TRBD2	NA	TGTGCCATCGGGCGGGGGAGGACAAGCACAGATACGCAGTATTTT	CAIGRGRTSTDTQYF
15	TRBV7-2	TRBJ2-7	NA	NA	TGTGCCAGCAGCTTAGCGTGGGATAGCAACAGCGAGCAGTACTTC	CASSLAWDSNSEQYF
16	TRBV4-3	TRBJ2-3	NA	NA	TGCGCCAGCAGCCAAGATGTCAACCCAGGCACAGATACGCAGTATTTT	CASSQDVNPGTDTQYF
13	TRBV6-2/TRBV6-3	TRBJ2-1	NA	few	TGTGCCAGCAGTAACGCACGGACTGGTGAGCAGTTCTTC	CASSNARTGEQFF
16	TRBV5-4	TRBJ2-1	TRBD2	NA	TGTGCCAGCAGCTTGGTCTCAGGCGGGAGGGGCGATGAGCAGTTCTTC	CASSLVSGGRGDEQFF
18	TRBV5-1	TRBJ2-1	TRBD2	NA	TGCGCCAGCAGCTTGGTTAGCGGGAGCCCAAGCTCCTACAATGAGCAGTTCTTC	CASSLVSGSPSSYNEQFF
15	TRBV4-3	TRBJ2-7	TRBD2	few	TGCGCCAGCAGCGAAGGTCTAGCGGGAGGCTACGGGCAGTACTTC	CASSEGLAGGYGQYF
16	TRBV3-1	TRBJ2-1	TRBD2	few	TGTGCCAGCAGCCCCACTAGCGCCTTCTCCTACAATGAGCAGTTCTTC	CASSPTSAFSYNEQFF
16	TRBV9	TRBJ1-2	NA	NA	TGTGCCAGCAGCGTAGTCCCCGACAATGCCCCCTATGGCTACACCTTC	CASSVVPDNAPYGYTF
16	TRBV7-2	TRBJ2-7	TRBD1	NA	TGTGCCAGCAGCTCACCGGGAAACAGGGGGTCCTACGAGCAGTACTTC	CASSSPGNRGSYEQYF
13	TRBV29-1	TRBJ2-2	NA	NA	TGCAGCGTTTTACGGGACGGCACCGGGGAGCTGTCTTTT	CSVLRDGTGELSF
17	TRBV3-1	TRBJ2-7	TRBD2	few	TGTGCCAGCAGCTCCCATCATCGGCAGCGGGGGGAGTACGAGCAGTACTTC	CASSSHHRQRGEYEQYF
12	TRBV7-9	TRBJ2-5	NA	NA	TGTGCCGAGGAGGACAGCCAAGAGACCCAGTACTTC	CAEEDSQETQYF
16	TRBV28	TRBJ2-3	TRBD2	NA	TGTGCCAGCAGTTCCAGACTAGCGGGAGATTGGGATACGCAGTATTTT	CASSSRLAGDWDTQYF
16	TRBV5-1	TRBJ2-7	NA	NA	TGCGCCAGCAGCTCCGAGGGTTCCGGTGCGGTTTACGAGCAGTACTTC	CASSSEGSGAVYEQYF
19	TRBV28	TRBJ2-1	NA	few	TGTGCCAGCAGTTATAGTGTCTATTCGGGGCGGGCTTCCTACAATGAGCAGTTCTTC	CASSYSVYSGRASYNEQFF
14	TRBV28	TRBJ2-1	TRBD2	NA	TGTGCCAGCAGCTCGAGGACTAGCGGGGGCCCCTCTTTCTTC	CASSSRTSGGPSFF